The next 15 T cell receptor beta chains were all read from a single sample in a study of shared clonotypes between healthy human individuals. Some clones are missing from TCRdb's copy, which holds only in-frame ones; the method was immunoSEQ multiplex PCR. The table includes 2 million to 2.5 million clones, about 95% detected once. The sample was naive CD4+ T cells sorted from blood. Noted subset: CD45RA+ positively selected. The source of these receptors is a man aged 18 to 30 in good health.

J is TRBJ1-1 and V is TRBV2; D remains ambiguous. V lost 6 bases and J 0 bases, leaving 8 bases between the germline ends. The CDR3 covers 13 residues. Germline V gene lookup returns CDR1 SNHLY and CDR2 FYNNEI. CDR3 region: CASRDRMNTEAFF. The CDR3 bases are TGTGCCAGCAGGGATAGGATGAACACTGAAGCTTTCTTT. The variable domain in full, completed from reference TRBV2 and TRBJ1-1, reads EPEVTQTPSHQVTQMGQEVILRCVPISNHLYFYWYRQILGQKVEFLVSFYNNEISEKSEIFDDQFSVERPDGSNFTLKIRSTKLEDSAMYFCASRDRMNTEAFFGQGTRLTVV.

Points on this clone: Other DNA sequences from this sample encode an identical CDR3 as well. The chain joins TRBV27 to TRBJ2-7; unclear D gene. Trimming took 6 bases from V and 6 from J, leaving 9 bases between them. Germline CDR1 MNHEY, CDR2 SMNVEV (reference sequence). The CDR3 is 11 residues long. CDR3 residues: CASSSPGEQYF. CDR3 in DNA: TGTGCCAGCAGCAGCCCGGGCGAGCAGTACTTC.

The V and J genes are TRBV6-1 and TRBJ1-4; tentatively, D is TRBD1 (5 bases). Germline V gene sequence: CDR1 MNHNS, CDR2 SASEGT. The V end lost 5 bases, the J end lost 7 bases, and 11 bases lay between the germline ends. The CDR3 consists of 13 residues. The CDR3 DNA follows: TGTGCCAGCAGTTTCGGGACGGGTGAAAAACTGTTTTTT. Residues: CASSFGTGEKLFF.

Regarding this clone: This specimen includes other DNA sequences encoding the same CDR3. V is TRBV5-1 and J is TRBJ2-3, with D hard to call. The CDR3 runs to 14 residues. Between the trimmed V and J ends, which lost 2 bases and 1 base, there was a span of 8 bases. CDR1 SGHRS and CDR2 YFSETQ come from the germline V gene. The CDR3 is CASSFGQRTDTQYF. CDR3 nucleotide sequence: TGCGCCAGCAGCTTCGGGCAGCGCACAGATACGCAGTATTTT.

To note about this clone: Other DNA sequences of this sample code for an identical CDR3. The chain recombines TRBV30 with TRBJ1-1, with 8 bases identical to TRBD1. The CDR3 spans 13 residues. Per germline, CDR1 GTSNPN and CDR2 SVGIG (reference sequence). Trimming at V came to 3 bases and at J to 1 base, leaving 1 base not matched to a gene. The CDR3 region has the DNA TGTGCCTGGAGCACAGGGGGGAACACTGAAGCTTTCTTT. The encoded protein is CAWSTGGNTEAFF. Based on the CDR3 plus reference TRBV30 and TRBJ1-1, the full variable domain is SQTIHQWPATLVQPVGSPLSLECTVEGTSNPNLYWYRQAAGRGLQLLFYSVGIGQISSEVPQNLSASRPQDRQFILSSKKLLLSDSGFYLCAWSTGGNTEAFFGQGTRLTVV.

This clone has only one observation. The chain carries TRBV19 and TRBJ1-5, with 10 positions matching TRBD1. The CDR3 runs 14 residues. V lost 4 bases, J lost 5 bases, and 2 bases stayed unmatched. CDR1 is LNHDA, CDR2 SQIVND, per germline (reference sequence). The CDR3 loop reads CASSTGTGDQPQHF. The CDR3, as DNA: TGTGCCAGTAGTACCGGGACAGGGGATCAGCCCCAGCATTTT.

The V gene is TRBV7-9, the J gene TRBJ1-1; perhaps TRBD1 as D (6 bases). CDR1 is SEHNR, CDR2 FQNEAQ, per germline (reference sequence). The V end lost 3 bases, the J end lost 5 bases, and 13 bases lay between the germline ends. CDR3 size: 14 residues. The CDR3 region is CASSLHRDSTEAFF. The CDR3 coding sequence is TGTGCCAGCAGCTTGCACAGGGATTCGACTGAAGCTTTCTTT.

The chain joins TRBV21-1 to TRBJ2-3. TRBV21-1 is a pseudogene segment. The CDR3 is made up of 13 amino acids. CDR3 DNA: TGTGCCAGCAGCGCTGCTAGCACAGATACGCAGTATTTT. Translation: CASSAASTDTQYF.

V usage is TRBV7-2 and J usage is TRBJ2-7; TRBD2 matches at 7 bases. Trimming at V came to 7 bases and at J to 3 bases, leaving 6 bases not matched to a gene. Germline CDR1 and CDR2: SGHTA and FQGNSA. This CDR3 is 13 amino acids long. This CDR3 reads CASISPGGYEQYF. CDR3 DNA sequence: TGTGCCAGCATCAGTCCGGGAGGCTACGAGCAGTACTTC.

Here the CDR3 reads CASSTGNLGGYTF. The CDR3 coding sequence is TGTGCCAGCAGCACAGGGAACCTAGGCGGCTACACCTTC. The V gene is TRBV2, the J gene TRBJ1-2, with TRBD1 as a possible D gene (6 bases). The CDR3 sequence is 13 residues long. V was pared by 6 bases and J by 8 bases, with 16 bases between. Germline V gene data show CDR1 as SNHLY and CDR2 as FYNNEI.

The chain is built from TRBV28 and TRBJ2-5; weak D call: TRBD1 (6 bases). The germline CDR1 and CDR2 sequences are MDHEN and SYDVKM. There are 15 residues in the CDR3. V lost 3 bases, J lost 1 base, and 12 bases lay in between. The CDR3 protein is CASSFQRQAQETQYF. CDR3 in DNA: TGTGCCAGCAGTTTCCAGCGACAGGCCCAAGAGACCCAGTACTTC.

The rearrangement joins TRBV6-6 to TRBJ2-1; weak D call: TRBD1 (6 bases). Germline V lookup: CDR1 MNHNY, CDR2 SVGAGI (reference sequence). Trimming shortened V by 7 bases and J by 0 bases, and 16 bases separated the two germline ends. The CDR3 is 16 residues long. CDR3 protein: CASTLSGTISYNEQFF. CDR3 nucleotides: TGTGCCAGCACCCTCTCCGGGACAATCTCCTACAATGAGCAGTTCTTC.

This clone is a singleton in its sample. CDR3 loop: CAITPGQFYEQYF. In DNA, the CDR3 is TGTGCCATCACTCCCGGACAGTTTTACGAGCAGTACTTC. The chain joins TRBV10-3 to TRBJ2-7; D possibly corresponds to TRBD1 (6 bases). Germline V gives CDR1 ENHRY, CDR2 SYGVKD. Between the trimmed V and J ends, which lost 7 bases and 4 bases, there was a span of 14 bases. The CDR3 is 13 residues long.

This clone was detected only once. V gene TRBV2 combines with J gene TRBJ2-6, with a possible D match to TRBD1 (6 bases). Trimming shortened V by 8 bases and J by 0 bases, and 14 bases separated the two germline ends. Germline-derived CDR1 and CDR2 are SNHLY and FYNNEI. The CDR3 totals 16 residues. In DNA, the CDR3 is TGTGCCAGCCTGCGGACAGCTTACTCTGGGGCCAACGTCCTGACTTTC. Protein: CASLRTAYSGANVLTF.

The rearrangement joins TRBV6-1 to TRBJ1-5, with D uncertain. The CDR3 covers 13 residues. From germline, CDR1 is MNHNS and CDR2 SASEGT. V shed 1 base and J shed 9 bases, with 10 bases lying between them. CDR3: CASSEGGLGPQHF. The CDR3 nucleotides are TGTGCCAGCAGTGAAGGAGGTCTAGGGCCCCAGCATTTT.